Listed below are T cell receptor beta chains from one sample, sequenced in a study of cytomegalovirus exposure and HLA in healthy donors. The protocol was immunoSEQ multiplex PCR, while the TCRdb copy is restricted to in-frame clones and leaves out a portion. Its clone listing holds about 160,000 clones. Sequencing used PBMCs. The receptors derive from a woman aged 55-69 years in good health and CMV-seronegative. Both conserved end residues are part of each CDR3. A D gene is named only where the DNA matches it firmly.

d_gene	v_gene	j_gene	CDR3aa	CDR3nt
.	TRBV2	TRBJ2-7	CASSGRGAGYEQYF	TGTGCCAGCAGTGGTCGGGGGGCAGGCTACGAGCAGTACTTC
.	TRBV7-9	TRBJ2-3	CASSLSEGDTQYF	TGTGCCAGCAGCCTCAGTGAGGGAGATACGCAGTATTTT
TRBD2	TRBV19	TRBJ2-2	CASSSAGGNTGELFF	TGTGCCAGTAGCTCCGCGGGGGGAAACACCGGGGAGCTGTTTTTT
TRBD1	TRBV5-1	TRBJ1-6	CASSPGTGGSPLHF	TGCGCCAGCAGCCCCGGGACAGGTGGTTCACCCCTCCACTTT
TRBD1	TRBV5-4	TRBJ2-7	CASSTRTGPSYEQYF	TGTGCCAGCAGCACACGGACAGGACCCTCCTACGAGCAGTACTTC
.	TRBV4-1	TRBJ2-3	CASSQDLGANTDTQYF	TGCGCCAGCAGCCAAGATCTGGGGGCAAACACAGATACGCAGTATTTT
.	TRBV9	TRBJ1-1	CASSVGAGNTEAFF	TGTGCCAGCAGCGTAGGCGCAGGGAACACTGAAGCTTTCTTT
.	TRBV7-6	TRBJ2-7	CASSLSSYEQYF	TGTGCCAGCAGCCTGAGCTCCTACGAGCAGTACTTC
.	TRBV7-8	TRBJ1-5	CASSLPLGWNQPQHF	TGTGCCAGCAGCCTACCCCTCGGTTGGAATCAGCCCCAGCATTTT
TRBD1	TRBV2	TRBJ2-2	CASTPGTVTGELFF	TGTGCCAGCACGCCCGGGACAGTTACCGGGGAGCTGTTTTTT
.	TRBV5-1	TRBJ1-1	CASSPGGVAEAFF	TGCGCCAGCAGCCCCGGAGGGGTCGCTGAAGCTTTCTTT
.	TRBV5-1	TRBJ1-6	CASSPRPGVGNSPLHF	TGCGCCAGCAGCCCCCGCCCGGGGGTAGGTAATTCACCCCTCCACTTT
.	TRBV7-2	TRBJ2-3	CASSLRSFSTDTQYF	TGTGCCAGCAGCTTGAGGTCCTTTAGCACAGATACGCAGTATTTT
.	TRBV5-1	TRBJ2-3	CASSEGVTDTQYF	TGCGCCAGCAGTGAGGGGGTCACAGATACGCAGTATTTT
.	TRBV30	TRBJ1-5	CAWSVSGSNQPQHF	TGTGCCTGGAGTGTAAGCGGTAGCAATCAGCCCCAGCATTTT
.	TRBV4-2	TRBJ2-4	CASSQPGRTTKNIQYF	TGTGCCAGCAGCCAACCGGGGAGGACGACCAAAAACATTCAGTACTTC
.	TRBV30	TRBJ2-7	CAGRESASTKQYF	TGTGCCGGCAGGGAATCCGCATCTACCAAGCAGTACTTC
TRBD2	TRBV7-6	TRBJ2-5	CASSFGLAGGGQETQYF	TGTGCCAGCAGCTTCGGACTAGCGGGAGGGGGCCAAGAGACCCAGTACTTC
.	TRBV25-1	TRBJ1-4	CASSGFRDTGSEKLFF	TGTGCCAGCAGTGGATTCAGGGACACGGGTAGCGAAAAACTGTTTTTT
.	TRBV4-1	TRBJ2-4	CASSQPGQAKNIQYF	TGCGCCAGCAGCCAACCAGGACAGGCCAAAAACATTCAGTACTTC
TRBD1	TRBV11-3	TRBJ2-1	CASTDRGGNEQFF	TGTGCCAGCACCGACAGGGGGGGTAATGAGCAGTTCTTC
.	TRBV7-3	TRBJ1-1	CASSYRQNTEAFF	TGTGCCAGCAGTTACAGGCAGAACACTGAAGCTTTCTTT
.	TRBV7-9	TRBJ2-4	CASSLEGNIQYF	TGTGCCAGCAGCTTGGAGGGAAACATTCAGTACTTC
.	TRBV19	TRBJ1-5	CASSATGPNQPQHF	TGTGCCAGTAGTGCTACAGGGCCCAATCAGCCCCAGCATTTT
.	TRBV18	TRBJ1-6	CASSPESPPSPLHF	TGTGCCAGCTCACCAGAGAGCCCCCCCTCACCCCTCCACTTT
TRBD1	TRBV19	TRBJ2-2	CASMLQGMNTGELFF	TGTGCCAGTATGTTACAGGGGATGAACACCGGGGAGCTGTTTTTT
.	TRBV5-1	TRBJ1-6	CATREMDSRSPLHF	TGCGCCACCCGCGAGATGGACAGTCGGTCACCCCTCCACTTT
.	TRBV4-2	TRBJ2-1	CASSQVQVPPSYNEQFF	TGTGCCAGCAGCCAAGTACAGGTGCCGCCCTCCTACAATGAGCAGTTCTTC
TRBD2	TRBV15	TRBJ2-4	CATSRGESPGTSGSRGTKNIQYF	TGTGCCACCAGCAGAGGGGAGAGCCCCGGGACTAGCGGGAGCAGGGGGACCAAAAACATTCAGTACTTC
.	TRBV7-9	TRBJ2-1	CASSLAYRTARGNEQFF	TGTGCCAGCAGCTTAGCCTATAGGACAGCGAGGGGCAATGAGCAGTTCTTC
.	TRBV18	TRBJ1-1	CASSLPGTQAFF	TGTGCCAGCTCACTGCCCGGGACACAAGCTTTCTTT
TRBD2	TRBV2	TRBJ2-2	CASSAMSGSWGELFF	TGTGCCAGCAGTGCCATGAGCGGGAGCTGGGGGGAGCTGTTTTTT
TRBD2	TRBV7-2	TRBJ2-1	CASSYRTSANNEQFF	TGTGCCAGCAGCTACCGGACTAGCGCCAACAATGAGCAGTTCTTC
TRBD2	TRBV7-8	TRBJ2-3	CASSTRSGGGSEDTQYF	TGTGCCAGCAGCACCCGGAGCGGGGGCGGGAGCGAAGATACGCAGTATTTT
TRBD1	TRBV9	TRBJ2-7	CASSASGTVAYEQYF	TGTGCCAGCAGCGCCTCCGGGACAGTTGCCTACGAGCAGTACTTC
.	TRBV29-1	TRBJ2-5	CSVVDLETQETQYF	TGCAGCGTTGTTGACCTAGAGACTCAAGAGACCCAGTACTTC
TRBD2	TRBV9	TRBJ2-6	CASSVGIAGGSPGANVLTF	TGTGCCAGCAGCGTGGGCATAGCGGGGGGTTCCCCTGGGGCCAACGTCCTGACTTTC
.	TRBV5-4	TRBJ2-2	CASSPPRWGRSAGELFF	TGTGCCAGCAGCCCGCCTCGCTGGGGGCGGTCGGCCGGGGAGCTGTTTTTT
.	TRBV23-1	TRBJ2-7	CASSPRGPTGSYEQYF	TGCGCCAGCAGTCCCCGGGGCCCAACAGGGTCCTACGAGCAGTACTTC
.	TRBV28	TRBJ2-1	CASSPPRVWQFF	TGTGCCAGCAGTCCCCCGCGGGTTTGGCAGTTCTTC
TRBD1	TRBV2	TRBJ2-1	CASRPQTGAYNEQFF	TGTGCCAGCAGACCCCAGACAGGGGCCTACAATGAGCAGTTCTTC
TRBD1	TRBV7-3	TRBJ1-1	CASSGTAGSTEAFF	TGTGCCAGCAGCGGGACAGCCGGGAGCACTGAAGCTTTCTTT
TRBD2	TRBV7-2	TRBJ2-7	CASSAIAGGSYEQYF	TGTGCCAGCAGCGCTATAGCGGGAGGGTCCTACGAGCAGTACTTC
.	TRBV6-1	TRBJ1-3	CASSEFGGSAGNTIYF	TGTGCCAGCAGTGAGTTTGGGGGCTCCGCTGGAAACACCATATATTTT
TRBD1	TRBV7-9	TRBJ2-2	CASSLGQAYGELFF	TGTGCCAGCAGCTTGGGACAGGCGTACGGGGAGCTGTTTTTT
.	TRBV7-2	TRBJ1-1	CASSFRGNAEAFF	TGTGCCAGCAGCTTTAGAGGTAATGCTGAAGCTTTCTTT
.	TRBV27	TRBJ1-3	CASSPARPGGTGNTIYF	TGTGCCAGCAGCCCCGCCCGGCCGGGGGGGACTGGAAACACCATATATTTT
TRBD1	TRBV5-1	TRBJ2-7	CASSWTGSSYEQYF	TGCGCCAGCAGCTGGACAGGCTCTTCCTACGAGCAGTACTTC
TRBD2	TRBV7-2	TRBJ2-1	CASSLELAGGPKQFF	TGTGCCAGCAGCTTGGAACTAGCGGGGGGGCCTAAGCAGTTCTTC